The clone carrying this TCR beta chain was observed a few times. Its cognate antigen is unknown. This entry belongs to a study of T cells in Graves' hyperthyroidism and ophthalmopathy. Across the whole study: Upon initial diagnosis and before any treatment, peripheral blood was collected. Study-wide results and caveats: Also found in blood were most expanded thyroid clonotypes above 0.001. Ophthalmopathy got predicted by the model a median about six months before its onset.

Amplification yielded TCR beta CDR3 regions, with RNA transcripts as the source. TCR CDR3 regions were first amplified by RT-PCR with HTBI primers. From the multiplex PCR reads, TCRdb called clonotypes with MiXCR, one entry per CDR3 protein. In the table there are fewer than 800,000 distinct CDR3 sequences, roughly 17% of which are singletons. Orbital computed tomography, thyroid ultrasound, serum thyroxine and TRAb, and clinical symptoms together informed the diagnoses. The V end lost 6 bases, the J end lost 6 bases, and 15 bases lay between the germline ends. Germline CDR1 and CDR2: MNHEY and SVGEGT. The CDR3 is made up of 14 amino acids.

This sequence was found in a man younger than 30 with Graves' hyperthyroidism. The gene calls are TRBV6-2 or TRBV6-3 and TRBJ2-1; D perhaps matches TRBD2 (5 bases). What was sequenced was blood. CDR3 DNA: TGTGCCAGCAGGGAGACCACTAGGCCCAATGAGCAGTTCTTC. This sequence encodes CASRETTRPNEQFF.